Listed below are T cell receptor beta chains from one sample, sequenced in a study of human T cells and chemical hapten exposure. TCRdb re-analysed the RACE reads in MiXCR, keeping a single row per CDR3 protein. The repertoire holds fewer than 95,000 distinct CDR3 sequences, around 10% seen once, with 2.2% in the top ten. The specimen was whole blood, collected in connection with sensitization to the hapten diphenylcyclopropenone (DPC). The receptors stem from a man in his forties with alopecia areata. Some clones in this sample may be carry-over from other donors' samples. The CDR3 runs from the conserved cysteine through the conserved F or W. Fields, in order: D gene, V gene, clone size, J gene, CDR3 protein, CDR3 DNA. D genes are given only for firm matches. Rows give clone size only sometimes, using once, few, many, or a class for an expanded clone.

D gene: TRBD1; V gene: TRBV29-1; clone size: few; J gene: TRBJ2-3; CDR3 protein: CSVGQGYTDTQYF; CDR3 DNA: TGCAGCGTGGGACAGGGCTACACAGATACGCAGTATTTT
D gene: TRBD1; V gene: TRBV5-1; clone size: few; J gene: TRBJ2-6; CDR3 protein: CASSLWSGTASSGANVLTF; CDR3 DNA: TGCGCCAGCAGCTTGTGGTCCGGGACAGCAAGCTCTGGGGCCAACGTCCTGACTTTC
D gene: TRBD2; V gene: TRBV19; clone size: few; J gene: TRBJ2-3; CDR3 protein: CASSLLAGGRTDTQYF; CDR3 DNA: TGTGCCAGTAGTCTACTAGCGGGAGGACGCACAGATACGCAGTATTTT
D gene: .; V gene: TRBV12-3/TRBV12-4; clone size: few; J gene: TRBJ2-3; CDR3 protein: CASSLYTQYF; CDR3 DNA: TGTGCCAGCAGTTTATATACGCAGTATTTT
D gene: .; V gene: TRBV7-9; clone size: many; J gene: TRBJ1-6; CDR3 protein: CASSLGRGTDSPLHF; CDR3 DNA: TGTGCCAGCAGCTTAGGTCGGGGTACTGATTCACCCCTCCACTTT
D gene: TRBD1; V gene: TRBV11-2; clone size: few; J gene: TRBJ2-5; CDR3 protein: CASSPGDRGSETQYF; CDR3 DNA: TGTGCCAGCAGCCCGGGGGACAGGGGGTCGGAGACCCAGTACTTC
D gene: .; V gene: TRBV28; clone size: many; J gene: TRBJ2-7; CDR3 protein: CASRLGAGSYEQYF; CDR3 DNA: TGTGCCAGTAGACTTGGGGCAGGCTCCTACGAGCAGTACTTC
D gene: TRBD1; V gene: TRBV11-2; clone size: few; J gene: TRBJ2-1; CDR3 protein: CASSLGQGTYNEQFF; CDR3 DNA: TGTGCCAGCAGCTTGGGACAGGGGACCTACAATGAGCAGTTCTTC
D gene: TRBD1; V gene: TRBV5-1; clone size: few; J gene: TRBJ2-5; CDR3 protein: CASSSTGQETQYF; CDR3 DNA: TGCGCCAGCAGCTCGACAGGGCAAGAGACCCAGTACTTC
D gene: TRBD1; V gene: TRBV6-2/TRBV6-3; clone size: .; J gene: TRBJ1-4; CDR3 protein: CASSSAGTADEKLFF; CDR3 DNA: TGTGCCAGCAGTTCAGCCGGGACAGCGGATGAAAAACTGTTTTTT
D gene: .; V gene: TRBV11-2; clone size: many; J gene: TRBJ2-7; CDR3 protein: CASSPRRSYEQYF; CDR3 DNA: TGTGCCAGCAGCCCCAGACGGTCCTACGAGCAGTACTTC
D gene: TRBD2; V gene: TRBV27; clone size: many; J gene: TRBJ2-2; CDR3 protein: CASRPTERGLGLWDTGELFF; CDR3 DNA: TGTGCCAGCAGACCTACGGAGCGGGGACTAGGGCTTTGGGACACCGGGGAGCTGTTTTTT
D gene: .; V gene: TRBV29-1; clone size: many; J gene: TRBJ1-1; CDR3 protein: CSYRDTNTEAFF; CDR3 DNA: TGCAGCTACCGGGACACGAACACTGAAGCTTTCTTT
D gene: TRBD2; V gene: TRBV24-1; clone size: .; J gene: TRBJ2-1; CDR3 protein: CATSVSGRASDEQFF; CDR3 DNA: TGTGCCACCAGTGTGAGCGGGAGGGCTTCGGATGAGCAGTTCTTC
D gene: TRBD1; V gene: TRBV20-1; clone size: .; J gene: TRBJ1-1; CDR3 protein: CSVPGQGVGAFF; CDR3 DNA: TGCAGTGTTCCGGGACAGGGGGTAGGCGCTTTCTTT
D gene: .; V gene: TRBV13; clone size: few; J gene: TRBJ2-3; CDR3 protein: CASSPLNGMLTDTQYF; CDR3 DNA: TGTGCCAGCAGCCCGCTTAACGGGATGTTGACAGATACGCAGTATTTT
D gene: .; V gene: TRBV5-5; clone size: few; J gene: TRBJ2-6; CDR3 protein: CASSLLEGGANVLTF; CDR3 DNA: TGTGCCAGCAGCCTATTGGAAGGAGGGGCCAACGTCCTGACTTTC
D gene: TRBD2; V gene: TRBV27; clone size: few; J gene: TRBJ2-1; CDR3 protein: CGTGGVPYNEQFF; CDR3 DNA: TGCGGCACCGGGGGGGTTCCCTACAATGAGCAGTTCTTC
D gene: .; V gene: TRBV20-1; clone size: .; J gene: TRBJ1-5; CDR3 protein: CSAQEGSNQPQHF; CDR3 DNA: TGCAGTGCCCAAGAGGGCAGCAATCAGCCCCAGCATTTT
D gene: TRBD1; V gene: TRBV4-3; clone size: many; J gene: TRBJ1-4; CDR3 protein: CASSQSGTGNEKLFF; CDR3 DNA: TGCGCCAGCAGCCAGTCTGGGACAGGGAATGAAAAACTGTTTTTT
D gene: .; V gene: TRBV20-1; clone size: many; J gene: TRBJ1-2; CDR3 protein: CSAHDRAYGYTF; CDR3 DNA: TGCAGTGCTCATGACAGAGCCTATGGCTACACCTTC
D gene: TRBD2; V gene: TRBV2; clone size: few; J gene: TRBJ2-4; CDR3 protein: CASKLAGAGGKNIQYF; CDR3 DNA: TGTGCCAGCAAACTAGCGGGAGCGGGAGGCAAAAACATTCAGTACTTC
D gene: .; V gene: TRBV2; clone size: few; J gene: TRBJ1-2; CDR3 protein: CASSDYGYTF; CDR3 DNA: TGTGCCAGCAGCGATTATGGCTACACCTTC
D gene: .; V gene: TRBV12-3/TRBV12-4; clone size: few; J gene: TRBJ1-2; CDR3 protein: CASNNLTGRGGYTF; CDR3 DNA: TGTGCCAGCAACAACCTGACGGGGCGGGGAGGCTACACCTTC
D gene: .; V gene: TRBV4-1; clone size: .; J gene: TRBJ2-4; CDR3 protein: CASSQVEAFAKNIQYF; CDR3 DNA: TGCGCCAGCAGCCAGGTCGAAGCCTTCGCCAAAAACATTCAGTACTTC
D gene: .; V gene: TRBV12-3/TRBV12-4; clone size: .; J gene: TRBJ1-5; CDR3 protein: CASSSSTWQGNQPQHF; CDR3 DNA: TGTGCCAGCAGTTCTTCCACCTGGCAGGGCAATCAGCCCCAGCATTTT
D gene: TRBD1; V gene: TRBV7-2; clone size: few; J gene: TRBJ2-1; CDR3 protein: CASSLARTGWSLGNEQFF; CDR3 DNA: TGTGCCAGCAGCTTAGCCCGGACAGGGTGGTCCTTAGGCAATGAGCAGTTCTTC
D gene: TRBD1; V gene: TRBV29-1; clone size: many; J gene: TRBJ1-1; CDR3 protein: CSVGQGAEAFF; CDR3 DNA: TGCAGCGTGGGACAGGGCGCTGAAGCTTTCTTT
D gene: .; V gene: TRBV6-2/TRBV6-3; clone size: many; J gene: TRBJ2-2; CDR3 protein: CASSLRQDTGELFF; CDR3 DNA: TGTGCCAGCAGTCTAAGACAGGACACCGGGGAGCTGTTTTTT
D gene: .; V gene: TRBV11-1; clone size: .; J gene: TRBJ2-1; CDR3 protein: CASSLAVSRLGNEQFF; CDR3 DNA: TGTGCCAGCAGCTTAGCCGTCTCCCGGTTAGGGAATGAGCAGTTCTTC
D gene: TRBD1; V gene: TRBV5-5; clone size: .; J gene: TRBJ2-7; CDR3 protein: CASSWNRDRVYEQYF; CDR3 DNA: TGTGCCAGCAGCTGGAACCGGGACAGGGTTTACGAGCAGTACTTC
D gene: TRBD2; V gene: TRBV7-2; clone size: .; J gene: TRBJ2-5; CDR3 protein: CASSSRAGVRLTQETQYF; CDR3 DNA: TGTGCCAGCAGCTCCCGAGCGGGAGTTAGACTTACCCAAGAGACCCAGTACTTC
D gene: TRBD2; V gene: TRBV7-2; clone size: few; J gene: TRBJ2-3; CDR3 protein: CASSFLPGVLTSGNGTDTQYF; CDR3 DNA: TGTGCCAGCAGCTTCCTACCCGGGGTTTTGACTAGCGGGAACGGCACAGATACGCAGTATTTT
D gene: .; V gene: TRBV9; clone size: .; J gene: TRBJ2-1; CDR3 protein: CASSADLSSYNEQFF; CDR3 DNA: TGTGCCAGCAGCGCAGACCTGAGCTCCTACAATGAGCAGTTCTTC
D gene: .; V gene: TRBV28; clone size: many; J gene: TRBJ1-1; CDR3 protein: CASSWRSESFF; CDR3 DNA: TGTGCCAGCAGTTGGCGATCTGAGTCTTTCTTT
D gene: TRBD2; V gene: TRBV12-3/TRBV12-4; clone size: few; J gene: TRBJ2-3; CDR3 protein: CASSRTGTSDTQYF; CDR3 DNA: TGTGCCAGCAGCCGAACCGGGACTAGCGATACGCAGTATTTT
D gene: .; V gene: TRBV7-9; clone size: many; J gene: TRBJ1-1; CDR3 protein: CASSSLPEAFF; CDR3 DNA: TGTGCCAGCAGCTCCCTCCCTGAAGCTTTCTTT
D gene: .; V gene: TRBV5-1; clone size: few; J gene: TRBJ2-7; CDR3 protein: CASSLDPSAYEQYF; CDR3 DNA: TGCGCCAGCAGCCTGGACCCGAGTGCGTACGAGCAGTACTTC
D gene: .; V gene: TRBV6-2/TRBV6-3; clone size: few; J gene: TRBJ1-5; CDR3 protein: CASSLDGINQPQHF; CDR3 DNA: TGTGCCAGCAGTCTTGACGGAATCAATCAGCCCCAGCATTTT
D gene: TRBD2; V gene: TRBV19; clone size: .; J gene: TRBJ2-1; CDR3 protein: CASSISRLAPYNEQFF; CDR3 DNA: TGTGCCAGTAGTATTAGTCGACTAGCGCCATACAATGAGCAGTTCTTC
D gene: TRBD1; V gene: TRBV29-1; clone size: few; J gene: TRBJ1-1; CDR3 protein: CSVDRGAFF; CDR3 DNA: TGCAGCGTGGACAGGGGAGCTTTCTTT
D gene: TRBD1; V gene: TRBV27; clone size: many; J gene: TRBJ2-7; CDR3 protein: CASSRDRAPYEQYF; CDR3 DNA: TGTGCCAGCAGCCGGGACAGGGCCCCCTACGAGCAGTACTTC
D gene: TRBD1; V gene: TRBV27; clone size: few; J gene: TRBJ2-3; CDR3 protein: CASSNVPGQRTSTDTQYF; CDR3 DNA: TGTGCCAGCAGTAACGTCCCGGGACAGAGGACTAGCACAGATACGCAGTATTTT
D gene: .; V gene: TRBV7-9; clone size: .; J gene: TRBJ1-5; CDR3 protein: CASSLASGTSNQPQHF; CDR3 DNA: TGTGCCAGCAGCTTAGCCTCCGGGACGAGCAATCAGCCCCAGCATTTT
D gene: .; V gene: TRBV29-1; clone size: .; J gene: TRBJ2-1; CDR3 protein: CSARRWDVQSSEQFF; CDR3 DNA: TGCAGCGCACGTCGGTGGGATGTACAATCAAGTGAGCAGTTCTTC
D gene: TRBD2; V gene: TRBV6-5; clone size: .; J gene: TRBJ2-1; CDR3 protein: CAAQGTSGRAGEQFF; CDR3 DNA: TGTGCCGCACAGGGGACTAGCGGGAGGGCCGGTGAGCAGTTCTTC
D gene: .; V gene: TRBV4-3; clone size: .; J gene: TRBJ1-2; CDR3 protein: CASSQDHQWGGYTF; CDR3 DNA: TGCGCCAGCAGCCAAGATCACCAGTGGGGCGGCTACACCTTC
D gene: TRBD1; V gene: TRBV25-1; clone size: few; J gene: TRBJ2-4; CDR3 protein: CASSDRQGRSENIQYF; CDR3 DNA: TGTGCCAGCAGTGACCGACAGGGGAGAAGCGAAAACATTCAGTACTTC
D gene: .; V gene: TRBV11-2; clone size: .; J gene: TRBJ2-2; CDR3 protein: CASSLRDSVFNTGELFF; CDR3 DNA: TGTGCCAGCAGCTTACGGGACTCTGTATTTAACACCGGGGAGCTGTTTTTT
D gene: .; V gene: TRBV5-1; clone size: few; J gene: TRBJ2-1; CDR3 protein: CASSLRRSYNEQFF; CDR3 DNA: TGCGCCAGCAGCTTGCGGCGCTCCTACAATGAGCAGTTCTTC
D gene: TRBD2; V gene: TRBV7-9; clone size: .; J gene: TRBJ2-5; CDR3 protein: CASSRTSGIETQYF; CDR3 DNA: TGTGCCAGCAGCCGGACTAGCGGGATAGAGACCCAGTACTTC
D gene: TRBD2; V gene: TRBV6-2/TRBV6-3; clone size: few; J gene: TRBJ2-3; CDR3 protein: CASSYHALLAGLPDTQYF; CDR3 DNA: TGTGCCAGCAGTTACCATGCTCTACTAGCGGGATTACCGGATACGCAGTATTTT
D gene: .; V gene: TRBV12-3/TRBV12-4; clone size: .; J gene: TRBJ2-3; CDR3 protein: CASNRDPSTDTQYF; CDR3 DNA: TGTGCCAGCAACAGGGATCCTAGCACAGATACGCAGTATTTT
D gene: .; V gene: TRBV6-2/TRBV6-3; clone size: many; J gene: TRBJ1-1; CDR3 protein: CASSYYLNTEAFF; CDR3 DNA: TGTGCCAGCAGTTACTATCTGAACACTGAAGCTTTCTTT
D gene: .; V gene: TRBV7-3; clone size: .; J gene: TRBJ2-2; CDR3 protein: CASSYTGGELFF; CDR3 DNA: TGTGCCAGCAGCTATACGGGCGGGGAGCTGTTTTTT